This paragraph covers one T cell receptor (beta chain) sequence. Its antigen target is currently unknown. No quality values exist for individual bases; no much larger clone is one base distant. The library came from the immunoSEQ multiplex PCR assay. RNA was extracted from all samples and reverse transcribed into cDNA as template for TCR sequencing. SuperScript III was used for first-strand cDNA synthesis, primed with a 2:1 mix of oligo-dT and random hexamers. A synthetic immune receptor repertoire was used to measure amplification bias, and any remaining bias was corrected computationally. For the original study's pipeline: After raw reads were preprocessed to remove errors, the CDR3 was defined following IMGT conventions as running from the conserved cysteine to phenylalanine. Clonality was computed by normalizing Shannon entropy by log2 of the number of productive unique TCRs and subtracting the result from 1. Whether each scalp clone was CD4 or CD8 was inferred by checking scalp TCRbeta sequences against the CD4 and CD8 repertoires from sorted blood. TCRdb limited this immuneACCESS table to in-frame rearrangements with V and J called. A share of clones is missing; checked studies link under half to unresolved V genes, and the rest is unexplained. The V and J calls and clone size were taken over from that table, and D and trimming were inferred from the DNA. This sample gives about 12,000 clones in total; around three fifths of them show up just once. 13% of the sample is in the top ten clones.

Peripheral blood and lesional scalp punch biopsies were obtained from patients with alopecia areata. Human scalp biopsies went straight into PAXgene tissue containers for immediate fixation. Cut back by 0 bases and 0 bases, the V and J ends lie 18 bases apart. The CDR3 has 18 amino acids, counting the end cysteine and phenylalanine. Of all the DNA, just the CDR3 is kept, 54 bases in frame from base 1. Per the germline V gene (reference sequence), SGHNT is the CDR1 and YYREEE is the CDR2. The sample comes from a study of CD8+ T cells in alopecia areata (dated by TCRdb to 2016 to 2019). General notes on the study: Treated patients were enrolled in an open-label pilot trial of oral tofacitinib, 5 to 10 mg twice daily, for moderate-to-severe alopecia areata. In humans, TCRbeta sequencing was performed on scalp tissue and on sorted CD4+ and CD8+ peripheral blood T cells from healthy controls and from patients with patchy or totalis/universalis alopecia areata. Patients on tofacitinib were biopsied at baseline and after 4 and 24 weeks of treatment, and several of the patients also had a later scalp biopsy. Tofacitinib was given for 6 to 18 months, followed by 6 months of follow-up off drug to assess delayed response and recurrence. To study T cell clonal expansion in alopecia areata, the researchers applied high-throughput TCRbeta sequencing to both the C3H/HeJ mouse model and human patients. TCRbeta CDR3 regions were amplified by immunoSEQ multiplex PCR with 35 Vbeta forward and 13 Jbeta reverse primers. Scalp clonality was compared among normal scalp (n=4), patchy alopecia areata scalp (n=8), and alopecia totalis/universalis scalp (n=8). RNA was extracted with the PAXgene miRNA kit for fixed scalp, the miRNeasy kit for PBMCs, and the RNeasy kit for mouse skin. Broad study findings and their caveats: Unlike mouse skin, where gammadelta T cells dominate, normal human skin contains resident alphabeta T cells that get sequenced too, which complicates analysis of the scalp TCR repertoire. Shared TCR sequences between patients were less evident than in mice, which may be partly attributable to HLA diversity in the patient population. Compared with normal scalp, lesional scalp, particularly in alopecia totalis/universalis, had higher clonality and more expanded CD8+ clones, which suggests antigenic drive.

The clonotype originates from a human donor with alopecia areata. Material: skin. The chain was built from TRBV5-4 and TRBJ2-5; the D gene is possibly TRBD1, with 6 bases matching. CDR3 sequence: CASSLGKAAGAYQETQYF. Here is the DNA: TGTGCCAGCAGCTTGGGAAAGGCGGCAGGGGCTTACCAAGAGACCCAGTACTTC.